Reported below is one TCR beta chain. A few counts support this clonotype. Its antigen is unknown. No quality values exist for individual bases; no much larger clone is one base distant. Set within a cohort of healthcare workers in London, UK, this nested case-control study involved weekly PCR testing of nasopharyngeal swabs along with blood sampling. Healthcare workers were enrolled in the week of the UK lockdown, from 23 to 31 March 2020, and were followed every week for up to roughly 15 weeks. The data derive from a study of early T cells in non-severe SARS-CoV-2 infection (dated by TCRdb to about 2021). Context from the whole study: Because TCR sequencing relied on bulk RNA taken from unsorted whole blood, pairing of alpha and beta chains was not possible.

The library relied on 5' RACE. The listed sequencing device is NextSeq 500. To correct for sequencing error and PCR bias, the TCR library protocol tagged individual cDNA molecules with unique molecular identifiers. Sequencing covered both TCR alpha and beta chains, and within each sample the abundances of alpha and beta sequences were tightly co-correlated. Turning to the authors' computational methods: Decombinator V4 was used to annotate TCR sequences for V gene, J gene and CDR3. Expanded TCRs were defined as changing significantly between any two time points under a Poisson model with p below 0.0001. TCR abundances were normalised to the total number of TCRs sequenced per sample and were expressed as counts per million. TRAV1-2 paired with TRAJ12, TRAJ20 or TRAJ33 defined MAIT TCRs, while TRAV10 paired with TRAJ18 defined iNKT TCRs. VDJdb, accessed 1 November 2021, was searched for CMV, EBV and SARS-CoV-2 annotated TCRs, excluding TCRs annotated for multiple antigens. TCRdb trimmed public reads at Q25 via fastp, called clones via MiXCR and kept in-frame beta chains. CDR3 protein duplicates are merged, each entry listing the most common genes and DNA. For this entry, the V and J calls and clone size follow TCRdb and not the study's own pipeline. Counted in this sample were about 72,000 distinct CDR3 sequences; around 10% of them appeared once. Approximately 8% of the sample comes from the top ten.

The V end loses 4 bases and the J end loses 11 bases, and a stretch of 23 bases separates them. The CDR3 runs 15 amino acids, cysteine and phenylalanine included. Just the 45-base CDR3 DNA is kept, in frame starting at base 1. CDR1 MNHEY and CDR2 SMNVEV are derived from the germline V gene (reference sequence). On the study overall, not on this receptor specifically: VDJdb matching was skewed toward anti-spike CD8 responses and likely underestimated virus-specific expansions by missing private and CD4 specificities.

The V and J segments used are TRBV27 and TRBJ1-1; too little of a D gene remains to name it. This TCR came from an adult who was a healthcare worker with PCR-confirmed SARS-CoV-2 infection or an uninfected control (not recorded which). The material sequenced was whole blood, taken at baseline. The CDR3 reads as follows: CASSSPSMAKASAFF. Read as DNA, the sequence is TGTGCCAGCAGTTCTCCTTCCATGGCCAAGGCTAGCGCTTTCTTT.